A selection of T cell receptor beta chains follows, all from one sample in a study of blood T cell repertoires in COVID-19. Profiling relied on immunoSEQ multiplex PCR, and the TCRdb table lists in-frame clones only, not all of them. The sample contains some 100,000 clones, just under 80% of which appear only once. Sequenced input: peripheral blood. The receptors were gathered from a man aged 65 to 85 with active or convalescent COVID-19. The CDR3 runs from the conserved cysteine through the conserved F or W. D genes are given only for firm matches. Only part of the rows carry a size: once, few, many, or a class if the clone is expanded.

TRBD1 | TRBJ1-3 | TRBV30 | NA | CAWSGGTESYGNTIYF | TGTGCCTGGAGTGGAGGGACAGAAAGTTATGGAAACACCATATATTTT
TRBD1 | TRBJ2-4 | TRBV19 | NA | CASRGDRVGKNIQYF | TGTGCCAGTAGGGGGGACAGGGTGGGCAAAAACATTCAGTACTTC
NA | TRBJ1-6 | TRBV27 | NA | CASSLVQGQSPLHF | TGTGCCAGCAGTTTAGTGCAGGGTCAATCACCCCTCCACTTT
TRBD1 | TRBJ2-3 | TRBV27 | once | CASSGDRGYSDTQYF | TGTGCCAGCAGTGGGGACAGGGGGTATTCAGATACGCAGTATTTT
NA | TRBJ2-7 | TRBV29-1 | NA | CSVEVLYEQYF | TGCAGCGTTGAAGTCCTCTACGAGCAGTACTTC
NA | TRBJ1-2 | TRBV9 | many | CASSVVGPASNGYTF | TGTGCCAGCAGCGTAGTGGGGCCCGCTTCCAATGGCTACACCTTC
NA | TRBJ2-1 | TRBV4-2 | NA | CASSQYDSPASYNEQFF | TGTGCCAGCAGCCAATACGATTCTCCTGCGAGCTACAATGAGCAGTTCTTC
NA | TRBJ2-2 | TRBV5-1 | once | CASSLGDRPTGELFF | TGCGCCAGCAGCTTGGGTGACAGACCCACCGGGGAGCTGTTTTTT
TRBD1 | TRBJ1-1 | TRBV5-1 | once | CASARDRGGTEAFF | TGCGCCAGCGCCCGGGACAGGGGAGGTACTGAAGCTTTCTTT
TRBD1 | TRBJ1-2 | TRBV5-1 | NA | CASSVGQFAGYTF | TGCGCCAGCAGCGTGGGACAGTTCGCTGGCTACACCTTC
TRBD1 | TRBJ2-7 | TRBV29-1 | NA | CSVGDSNEQYF | TGCAGCGTCGGGGACAGTAACGAGCAGTACTTC
NA | TRBJ2-3 | TRBV3-1/TRBV3-2 | few | CASSHYGTATNTQYF | TGTGCCAGCAGCCACTACGGGACTGCCACAAATACGCAGTATTTT
NA | TRBJ1-6 | TRBV14 | few | CASSQVRGGSPLHF | TGTGCCAGCAGCCAAGTGAGGGGGGGTTCACCCCTCCACTTT
TRBD2 | TRBJ2-3 | TRBV11-3 | NA | CASSLRLAGYTDTQYF | TGTGCCAGCAGCTTACGACTAGCGGGGTACACAGATACGCAGTATTTT
TRBD2 | TRBJ2-5 | TRBV7-2 | NA | CASGTSGGLETQYF | TGTGCCAGCGGTACTAGCGGGGGGCTAGAGACCCAGTACTTC
NA | TRBJ1-4 | TRBV5-1 | NA | CASSLATGQVNEKLFF | TGCGCCAGCAGCTTGGCGACCGGACAAGTTAATGAAAAACTGTTTTTT
TRBD2 | TRBJ2-7 | TRBV7-2 | NA | CASSLGVAGGAGEQYF | TGTGCCAGCAGCTTAGGAGTTGCGGGGGGCGCGGGCGAGCAGTACTTC
NA | TRBJ2-3 | TRBV24-1 | NA | CATMAGATYTDTQYF | TGTGCCACCATGGCAGGGGCCACATACACAGATACGCAGTATTTT
NA | TRBJ1-1 | TRBV19 | NA | CASSTRGGRNTEAFF | TGTGCCAGTAGTACCCGGGGGGGAAGGAACACTGAAGCTTTCTTT
NA | TRBJ1-1 | TRBV10-3 | NA | CAIGRTVNTEAFF | TGTGCCATCGGACGGACAGTGAACACTGAAGCTTTCTTT
NA | TRBJ2-1 | TRBV12-5 | NA | CASGLGALLVF | TGTGCTAGTGGTTTGGGGGCCCTACTGGTCTTC
TRBD1 | TRBJ2-3 | TRBV5-1 | once | CASSATGAPDTQYF | TGCGCCAGCAGCGCTACAGGGGCCCCAGATACGCAGTATTTT
NA | TRBJ1-2 | TRBV7-8 | NA | CASSLTGTTFYGYTF | TGTGCCAGCAGCTTAACGGGGACTACTTTCTATGGCTACACCTTC
NA | TRBJ1-5 | TRBV7-8 | NA | CASSLDRVVGSNQPQHF | TGTGCCAGCAGCTTAGACAGGGTTGTTGGAAGCAATCAGCCCCAGCATTTT
NA | TRBJ2-2 | TRBV12-5 | NA | CASGLGQGNTGELFF | TGTGCTAGTGGTTTAGGGCAGGGGAACACCGGGGAGCTGTTTTTT
NA | TRBJ2-1 | TRBV21-1 | NA | CASSELSLAGAGHEQFF | TGTGCCAGCAGTGAACTATCGTTAGCGGGAGCTGGTCATGAGCAGTTCTTC
TRBD2 | TRBJ2-5 | TRBV4-2 | NA | CASSQVTGGETQYF | TGTGCCAGCAGCCAAGTAACGGGGGGAGAGACCCAGTACTTC
TRBD1 | TRBJ2-7 | TRBV6-2/TRBV6-3 | few | CASSSPGQGRYEQYF | TGTGCCAGCAGTTCACCCGGACAGGGGCGCTACGAGCAGTACTTC
NA | TRBJ1-1 | TRBV9 | NA | CASNSRGGTEAFF | TGTGCCAGCAACTCCAGGGGCGGCACTGAAGCTTTCTTT
TRBD1 | TRBJ1-3 | TRBV7-9 | once | CASSYRTGGSGNTIYF | TGTGCCAGCAGCTACCGGACAGGGGGGTCCGGAAACACCATATATTTT
NA | TRBJ1-4 | TRBV7-2 | NA | CASSPSGRNNEKLFF | TGTGCCAGCAGCCCTAGCGGGCGGAATAATGAAAAACTGTTTTTT
NA | TRBJ1-2 | TRBV7-9 | NA | CASSYTGTYPRYTF | TGTGCCAGCAGTTATACCGGGACATATCCCCGCTACACCTTC
TRBD1 | TRBJ2-1 | TRBV5-1 | NA | CASSLTGTGGNEQFF | TGCGCCAGCAGCTTAACCGGGACAGGGGGTAATGAGCAGTTCTTC
NA | TRBJ1-1 | TRBV28 | few | CASSLGLNTEAFF | TGTGCCAGCAGTCTCGGGTTGAACACTGAAGCTTTCTTT
TRBD1 | TRBJ2-2 | TRBV10-3 | NA | CAISVGTGEMPGELFF | TGTGCCATCAGTGTGGGGACAGGGGAAATGCCCGGGGAGCTGTTTTTT
NA | TRBJ1-5 | TRBV7-9 | NA | CASSFQFNQPQHF | TGTGCCAGCAGCTTCCAATTTAATCAGCCCCAGCATTTT
NA | TRBJ2-5 | TRBV30 | few | CAWSVQGLRGETQYF | TGTGCCTGGAGTGTACAGGGCCTGCGGGGGGAGACCCAGTACTTC
TRBD2 | TRBJ2-5 | TRBV5-1 | NA | CASSSLAWETQYF | TGCGCCAGCAGCTCACTAGCGTGGGAGACCCAGTACTTC
NA | TRBJ1-1 | TRBV5-1 | NA | CASSLLTDMNTEAFF | TGCGCCAGCAGCTTGTTGACAGACATGAACACTGAAGCTTTCTTT
TRBD1 | TRBJ2-2 | TRBV5-6 | NA | CATKTSTGITGELFF | TGTGCCACCAAAACGTCGACAGGGATAACCGGGGAGCTGTTTTTT
TRBD1 | TRBJ2-1 | TRBV7-9 | few | CASSGDRGRNEQFF | TGTGCCAGCAGCGGGGACAGGGGGCGAAATGAGCAGTTCTTC
NA | TRBJ2-7 | TRBV6-6 | NA | CASSPRSGSSYEQYF | TGTGCCAGCAGCCCACGAAGCGGTAGCTCCTACGAGCAGTACTTC
TRBD2 | TRBJ2-1 | TRBV3-1/TRBV3-2 | NA | CASSQPLTSALYNEQFF | TGTGCCAGCAGCCAACCCTTAACTAGCGCACTATACAATGAGCAGTTCTTC
NA | TRBJ1-3 | TRBV6-1 | few | CASSERGFDGNTIYF | TGTGCCAGCAGTGAAAGGGGTTTTGACGGAAACACCATATATTTT
TRBD1 | TRBJ1-6 | TRBV30 | few | CAFRGTDNSPLHF | TGTGCCTTTAGGGGGACAGATAATTCACCCCTCCACTTT
TRBD2 | TRBJ2-5 | TRBV4-1 | NA | CASSQEAGLAVGATQYF | TGCGCCAGCAGCCAAGAGGCGGGACTAGCGGTTGGTGCGACCCAGTACTTC
NA | TRBJ2-7 | TRBV9 | few | CASSVMFRGSGVCSYEQYF | TGTGCCAGCAGCGTAATGTTTAGGGGGTCAGGAGTTTGCTCCTACGAGCAGTACTTC
NA | TRBJ1-6 | TRBV5-6 | NA | CASSYAQGSNNSPLHF | TGTGCCAGCAGCTATGCCCAGGGTTCGAACAATTCACCCCTCCACTTT
NA | TRBJ1-6 | TRBV5-1 | NA | CASSPTVVKNNSPLHF | TGCGCCAGCAGCCCGACAGTAGTAAAGAATAATTCACCCCTCCACTTT
TRBD2 | TRBJ2-7 | TRBV5-8 | once | CASSLTSGSSYEQYF | TGTGCCAGCAGCCTTACTAGCGGGAGCTCCTACGAGCAGTACTTC
NA | TRBJ2-7 | TRBV5-4 | NA | CASSLEPTAAYEQYF | TGTGCCAGCAGCTTGGAACCGACAGCCGCCTACGAGCAGTACTTC
TRBD2 | TRBJ2-4 | TRBV30 | NA | CAWRAGGLAGSLAKNIQYF | TGTGCCTGGAGGGCTGGCGGGCTAGCGGGATCCCTAGCCAAAAACATTCAGTACTTC
NA | TRBJ1-2 | TRBV6-2/TRBV6-3 | few | CASSGGTFGYTF | TGTGCCAGCAGTGGAGGGACTTTTGGCTACACCTTC
NA | TRBJ1-5 | TRBV7-6 | few | CASSLESGFNQPQHF | TGTGCCAGCAGCTTGGAGTCGGGGTTTAATCAGCCCCAGCATTTT
NA | TRBJ1-4 | TRBV9 | NA | CASSVAPQGTNEKLFF | TGTGCCAGCAGCGTAGCTCCCCAGGGGACTAATGAAAAACTGTTTTTT
TRBD2 | TRBJ2-1 | TRBV6-4 | NA | CASSRGGGQGNEQFF | TGTGCCAGCAGCCGAGGCGGGGGGCAGGGCAATGAGCAGTTCTTC
TRBD2 | TRBJ2-7 | TRBV4-3 | NA | CASSQVLAGGYEQYF | TGCGCCAGCAGCCAAGTGTTAGCGGGGGGCTACGAGCAGTACTTC